These 8 T cell receptor beta chains were all obtained from the same sample, sequenced in a study of blood T cell repertoires in COVID-19. TCRdb's copy holds only in-frame clones and misses some; the assay was immunoSEQ multiplex PCR. The data contain about 100,000 clones, about 91% of them singletons. Sequencing was performed on peripheral blood. The receptors stem from a man over 45 with active or convalescent COVID-19.

J is TRBJ1-2 and V is TRBV28; D perhaps matches TRBD1 (5 bases). The CDR3 has 15 residues. V lost 5 bases to trimming and J lost 3 bases, with 16 bases between them. Germline lookup yields CDR1 MDHEN and CDR2 SYDVKM. CDR3 sequence: CASSALAGGDYGYTF. The CDR3 nucleotides are TGTGCCAGCAGTGCACTAGCGGGAGGGGACTATGGCTACACCTTC.

CDR3 sequence reads: CAISGGDRDPDEQYF. The CDR3, as DNA: TGTGCCATCAGTGGGGGGGACAGGGACCCTGACGAGCAGTACTTC. The gene calls are TRBV10-3 and TRBJ2-7; 9 bases are shared with TRBD1. CDR1 is ENHRY, CDR2 SYGVKD, per germline. This CDR3 has 15 residues. Trimming cost V 4 bases and J 5 bases; bases outside gene matches: 9.

Note on this clone: This sample also contains other DNA sequences that code for the same CDR3. The chain links TRBV3-1 (or the pseudogene TRBV3-2) to TRBJ2-1; a possible D gene is TRBD2 (5 bases). The V gene's germline CDR1 is LGHDT and CDR2 YNNKEL (reference sequence). Trimming stripped 0 bases from V and 3 bases from J, with 9 bases between. The CDR3 length is 15 residues. CDR3 in DNA: TGTGCCAGCAGCCAAGATACCAGCGGCTACAATGAGCAGTTCTTC. Its protein is CASSQDTSGYNEQFF.

This chain joins TRBV11-2 and TRBJ1-2, with TRBD1 matching 9 bases. From germline, CDR1 is SGHAT and CDR2 FQNNGV. The CDR3 has 13 residues. With 5 bases clipped from V and 10 bases from J, the junction kept 8 bases outside the gene matches. The CDR3 bases are TGTGCCAGCAGCGATGGGACAGGGTCGCTCTACACCTTC. Its protein is CASSDGTGSLYTF.

The V gene is TRBV14, the J gene TRBJ2-7; TRBD1 might be the D (5 bases). The CDR3 runs to 12 residues. With 6 bases removed from V and 4 bases from J, the gap between germline ends came to 10 bases. From germline, CDR1 is SGHDN and CDR2 FVKESK. The CDR3 loop reads CASSLTGYEQYF. DNA of the CDR3: TGTGCCAGCAGTCTTACAGGTTACGAGCAGTACTTC.

This chain connects TRBV7-9 to TRBJ2-6; 7 bases match TRBD1. Germline trimming cut 6 bases from V and 2 bases from J; bases unmatched to any gene: 13. The CDR3 length is 18 residues. Germline loops: CDR1 SEHNR, CDR2 FQNEAQ (reference sequence). CDR3 protein: CASSLPTGKFPGANVLTF. CDR3 nucleotide sequence: TGTGCCAGCAGTCTCCCGACAGGGAAGTTCCCTGGGGCCAACGTCCTGACTTTC. Drawing the rest from reference TRBV7-9 and TRBJ2-6, the complete variable domain is DTGVSQNPRHKITKRGQNVTFRCDPISEHNRLYWYRQTLGQGPEFLTYFQNEAQLEKSRLLSDRFSAERPKGSFSTLEIQRTEQGDSAMYLCASSLPTGKFPGANVLTFGAGSRLTVL.

The chain uses TRBV5-1 and TRBJ2-4; 12 bases agree with TRBD1. With 4 bases clipped from V and 8 bases from J, the junction kept 4 bases outside the gene matches. Germline V lookup: CDR1 SGHRS, CDR2 YFSETQ. There are 14 residues in the CDR3. Here the CDR3 DNA reads TGCGCCAGCAGCAAGGGACAGGGGGCCTACATTCAGTACTTC. Its translation is CASSKGQGAYIQYF.

Only a few counts were recorded for this clone. V is TRBV9 and J is TRBJ2-3, with D possibly being TRBD2 (6 bases). The CDR3 has 13 amino acids. Germline V gene sequence: CDR1 SGDLS, CDR2 YYNGEE. The germline V and J ends were trimmed by 6 bases and 1 base, with 9 bases remaining between them. Here the CDR3 reads CASNTGGTDTQYF. CDR3 DNA: TGTGCCAGCAACACGGGAGGCACAGATACGCAGTATTTT.